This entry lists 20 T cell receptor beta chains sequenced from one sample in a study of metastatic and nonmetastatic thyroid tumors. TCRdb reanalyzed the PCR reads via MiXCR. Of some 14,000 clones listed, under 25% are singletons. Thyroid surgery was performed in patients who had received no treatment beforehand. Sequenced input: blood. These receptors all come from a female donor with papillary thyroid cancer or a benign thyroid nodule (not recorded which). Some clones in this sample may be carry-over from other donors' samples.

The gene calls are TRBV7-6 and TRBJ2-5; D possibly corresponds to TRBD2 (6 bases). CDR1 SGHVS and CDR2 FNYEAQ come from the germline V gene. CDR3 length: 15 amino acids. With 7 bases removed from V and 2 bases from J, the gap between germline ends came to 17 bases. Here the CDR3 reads CASILSVSGQETQYF. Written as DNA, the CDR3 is TGTGCCAGCATCCTTAGCGTGAGCGGGCAAGAGACCCAGTACTTC.

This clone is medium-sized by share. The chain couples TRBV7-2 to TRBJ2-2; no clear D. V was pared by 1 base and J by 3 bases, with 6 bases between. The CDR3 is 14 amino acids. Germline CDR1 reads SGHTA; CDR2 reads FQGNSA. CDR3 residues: CASSLDPYTGELFF. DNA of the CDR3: TGTGCCAGCAGCTTAGATCCGTACACCGGGGAGCTGTTTTTT. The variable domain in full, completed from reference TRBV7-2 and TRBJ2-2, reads GAGVSQSPSNKVTEKGKDVELRCDPISGHTALYWYRQSLGQGLEFLIYFQGNSAPDKSGLPSDRFSAERTGGSVSTLTIQRTQQEDSAVYLCASSLDPYTGELFFGEGSRLTVL.

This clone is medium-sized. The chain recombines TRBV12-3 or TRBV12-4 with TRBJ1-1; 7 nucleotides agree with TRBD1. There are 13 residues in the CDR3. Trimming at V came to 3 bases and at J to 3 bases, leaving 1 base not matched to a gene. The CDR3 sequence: CASSFDRDTEAFF. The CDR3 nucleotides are TGTGCCAGCAGTTTCGACAGGGACACTGAAGCTTTCTTT.

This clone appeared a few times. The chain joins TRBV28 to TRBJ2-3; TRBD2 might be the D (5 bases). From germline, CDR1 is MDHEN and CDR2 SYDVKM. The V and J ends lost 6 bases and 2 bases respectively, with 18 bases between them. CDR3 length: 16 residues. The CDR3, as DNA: TGTGCCAGCAGCCTCCGTGCCAGCGGATTCACAGATACGCAGTATTTT. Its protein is CASSLRASGFTDTQYF.

The CDR3 here is CASSPDGYTQYF. The CDR3 region has the DNA TGTGCCAGCAGTCCAGACGGGTATACGCAGTATTTT. The V and J genes are TRBV28 and TRBJ2-3; D is unclear. The CDR3 length is 12 residues. Germline V gene lookup returns CDR1 MDHEN and CDR2 SYDVKM. The V gene lost 5 bases and the J gene lost 7 bases, with 10 bases spanning the gap.

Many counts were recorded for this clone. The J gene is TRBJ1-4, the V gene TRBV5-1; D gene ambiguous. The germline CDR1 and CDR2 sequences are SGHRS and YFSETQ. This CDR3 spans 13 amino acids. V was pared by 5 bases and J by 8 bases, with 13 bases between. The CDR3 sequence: CASRLGPGEKLFF. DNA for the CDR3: TGCGCCAGCAGGTTAGGACCGGGGGAAAAACTGTTTTTT.

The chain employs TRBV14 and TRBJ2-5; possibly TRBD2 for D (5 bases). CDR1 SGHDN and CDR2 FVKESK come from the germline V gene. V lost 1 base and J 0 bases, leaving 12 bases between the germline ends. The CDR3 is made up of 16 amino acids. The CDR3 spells CASSQGERNYQETQYF. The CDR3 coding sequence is TGTGCCAGCAGCCAAGGCGAGCGGAACTACCAAGAGACCCAGTACTTC. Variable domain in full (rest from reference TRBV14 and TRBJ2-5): EAGVTQFPSHSVIEKGQTVTLRCDPISGHDNLYWYRRVMGKEIKFLLHFVKESKQDESGMPNNRFLAERTGGTYSTLKVQPAELEDSGVYFCASSQGERNYQETQYFGPGTRLLVL.

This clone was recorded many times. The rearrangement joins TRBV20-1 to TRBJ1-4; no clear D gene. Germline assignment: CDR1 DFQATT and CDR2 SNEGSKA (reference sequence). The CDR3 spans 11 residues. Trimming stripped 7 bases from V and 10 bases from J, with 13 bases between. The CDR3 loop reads CSVTRAGKLFF. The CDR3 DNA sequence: TGCAGTGTTACGCGGGCCGGAAAACTGTTTTTT.

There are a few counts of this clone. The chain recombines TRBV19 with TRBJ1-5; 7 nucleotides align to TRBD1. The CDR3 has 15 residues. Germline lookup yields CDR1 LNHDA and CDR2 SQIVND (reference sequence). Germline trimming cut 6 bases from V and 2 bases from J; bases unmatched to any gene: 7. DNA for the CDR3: TGTGCCAGTAGAACGACAGGGATTGGCAATCAGCCCCAGCATTTT. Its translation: CASRTTGIGNQPQHF.

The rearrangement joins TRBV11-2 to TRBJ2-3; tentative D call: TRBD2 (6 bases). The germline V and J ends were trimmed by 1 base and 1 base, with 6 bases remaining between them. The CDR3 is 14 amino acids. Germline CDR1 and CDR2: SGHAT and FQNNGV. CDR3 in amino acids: CASSLGGGTDTQYF. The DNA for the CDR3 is TGTGCCAGCAGCTTAGGGGGGGGCACAGATACGCAGTATTTT. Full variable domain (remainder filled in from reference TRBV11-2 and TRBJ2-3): EAGVAQSPRYKIIEKRQSVAFWCNPISGHATLYWYQQILGQGPKLLIQFQNNGVVDDSQLPKDRFSAERLKGVDSTLKIQPAKLEDSAVYLCASSLGGGTDTQYFGPGTRLTVL.

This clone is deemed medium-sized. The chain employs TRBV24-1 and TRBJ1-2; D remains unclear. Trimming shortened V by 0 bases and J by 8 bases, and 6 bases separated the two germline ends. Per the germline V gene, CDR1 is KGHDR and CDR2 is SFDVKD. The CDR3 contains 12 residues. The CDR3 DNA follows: TGTGCCACCAGTGATTTGCTGGACGGCTACACCTTC. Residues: CATSDLLDGYTF.

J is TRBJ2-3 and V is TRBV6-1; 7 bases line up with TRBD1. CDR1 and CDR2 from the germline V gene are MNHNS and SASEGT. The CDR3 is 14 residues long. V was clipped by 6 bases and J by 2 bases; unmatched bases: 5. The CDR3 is CASRSTGVTDTQYF. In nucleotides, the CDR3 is TGTGCCAGCAGAAGTACAGGGGTCACAGATACGCAGTATTTT.

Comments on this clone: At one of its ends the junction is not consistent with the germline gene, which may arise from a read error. This CDR3 reads CAISGTAGANVLTF. Here the CDR3 DNA reads TGTGCCATTAGTGGGACAGCTGGGGCCAACGTCCTTACTTTC. The gene calls are TRBV19 and TRBJ2-6; 7 bases match TRBD1. CDR3 length: 14 residues. The germline gives CDR1 LNHDA, CDR2 SQIVND (reference sequence).

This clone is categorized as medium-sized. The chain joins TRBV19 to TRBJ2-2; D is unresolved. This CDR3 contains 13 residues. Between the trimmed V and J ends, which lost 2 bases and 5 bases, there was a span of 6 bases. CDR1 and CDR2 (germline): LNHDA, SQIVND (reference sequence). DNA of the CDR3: TGTGCCAGTAGTATAATTGAGACCGGGGAGCTGTTTTTT. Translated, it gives CASSIIETGELFF.

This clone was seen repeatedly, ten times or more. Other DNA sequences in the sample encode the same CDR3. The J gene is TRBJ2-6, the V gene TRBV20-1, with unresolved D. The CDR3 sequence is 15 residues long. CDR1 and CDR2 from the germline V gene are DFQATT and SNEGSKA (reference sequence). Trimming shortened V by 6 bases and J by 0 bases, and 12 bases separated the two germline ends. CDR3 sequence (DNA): TGCAGTGCCCCGGACGGAAACTCTGGGGCCAACGTCCTGACTTTC. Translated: CSAPDGNSGANVLTF.

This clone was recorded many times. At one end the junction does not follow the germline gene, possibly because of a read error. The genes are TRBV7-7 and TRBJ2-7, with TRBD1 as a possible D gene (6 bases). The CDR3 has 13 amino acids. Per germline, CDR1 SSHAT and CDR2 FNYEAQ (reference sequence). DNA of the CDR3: TGTGCTAGCAGCTTGGGCAGGGGACGGGAGCAGTACTTC. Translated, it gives CASSLGRGREQYF. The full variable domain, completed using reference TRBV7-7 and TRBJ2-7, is GAGVSQSPRYKVTKRGQDVTLRCDPISSHATLYWYQQALGQGPEFLTYFNYEAQPDKSGLPSDRFSAERPEGSISTLTIQRTEQRDSAMYRCASSLGRGREQYFGPGTRLTVT.

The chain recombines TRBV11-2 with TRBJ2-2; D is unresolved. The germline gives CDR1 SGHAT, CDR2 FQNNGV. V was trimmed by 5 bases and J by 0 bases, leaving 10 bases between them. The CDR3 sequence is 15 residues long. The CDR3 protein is CASSLWTANTGELFF. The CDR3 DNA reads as TGTGCCAGCAGCCTATGGACGGCGAACACCGGGGAGCTGTTTTTT.

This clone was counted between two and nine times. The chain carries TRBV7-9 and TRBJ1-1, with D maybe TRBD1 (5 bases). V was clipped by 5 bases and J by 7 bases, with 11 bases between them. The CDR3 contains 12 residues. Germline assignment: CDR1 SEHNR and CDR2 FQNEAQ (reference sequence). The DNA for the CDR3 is TGTGCCAGCAGCCACGGGGACGGTGAAGCTTTCTTT. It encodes CASSHGDGEAFF.

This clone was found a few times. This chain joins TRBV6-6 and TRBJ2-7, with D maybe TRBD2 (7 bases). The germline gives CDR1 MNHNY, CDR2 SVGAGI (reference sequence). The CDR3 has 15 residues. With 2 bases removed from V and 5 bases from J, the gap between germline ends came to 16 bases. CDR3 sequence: CASSYGGASSDEQYF. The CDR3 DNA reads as TGTGCCAGCAGTTACGGGGGGGCGTCTAGCGACGAGCAGTACTTC.

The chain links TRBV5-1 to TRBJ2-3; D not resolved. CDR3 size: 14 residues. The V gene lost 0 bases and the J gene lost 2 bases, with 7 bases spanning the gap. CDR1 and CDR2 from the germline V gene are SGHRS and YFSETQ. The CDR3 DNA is TGCGCCAGCAGCTTGGAACAGCACACAGATACGCAGTATTTT. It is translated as CASSLEQHTDTQYF.